The 28 T cell receptor beta chains given below trace back to one sample, sequenced in a study of cytomegalovirus exposure and HLA in healthy donors. It was with 60 Vbeta and 13 Jbeta primers that the PCR ran. Some clones are missing from TCRdb's copy, which holds only in-frame ones; the method was immunoSEQ multiplex PCR. This table holds approximately 280,000 clones, 86% found once. The specimen was PBMCs. These receptor sequences come from a man aged 40-50 years in good health and CMV-seropositive.

V usage is TRBV7-9 and J usage is TRBJ2-7, with 14 positions matching TRBD2. Germline CDR1 and CDR2: SEHNR and FQNEAQ (reference sequence). The V segment lost 5 bases and the J segment 7 bases; nucleotides outside the gene matches: 7. The CDR3 has 15 residues. CDR3 in amino acids: CASSPGLAGVEEQYF. The CDR3 bases are TGTGCCAGCAGCCCGGGACTAGCGGGAGTCGAGGAGCAGTACTTC.

This chain uses TRBV15 with TRBJ2-7, with a tentative D call TRBD2 (5 bases). The germline gives CDR1 LNHNV, CDR2 YYDKDF (reference sequence). V was cut by 5 bases and J by 5 bases, with 13 bases left in between. CDR3 length: 13 amino acids. As DNA, the CDR3 is TGTGCCACCAGCGGGGAGATTGGGGACGAGCAGTACTTC. Translating it yields CATSGEIGDEQYF.

The rearrangement joins TRBV7-9 to TRBJ2-7, with D tentatively TRBD2 (6 bases). Germline assignment: CDR1 SEHNR and CDR2 FQNEAQ (reference sequence). Trimming removed 5 bases from V and 3 bases from J, with 11 bases in between. The CDR3 has 13 residues. CDR3 in amino acids: CASSRDFFYEQYF. Written as DNA, the CDR3 is TGTGCCAGCAGCCGGGACTTCTTCTACGAGCAGTACTTC.

The chain joins TRBV29-1 to TRBJ2-7; no reliable D call. The CDR3 is 11 amino acids. The V gene's germline CDR1 is SQVTM and CDR2 ANQGSEA. Trimming removed 4 bases from V and 4 bases from J, with 8 bases in between. CDR3 protein: CSVVLEYEQYF. The CDR3 DNA follows: TGCAGCGTTGTTTTGGAGTACGAGCAGTACTTC.

This chain connects TRBV7-2 to TRBJ2-7, with 7 bases lining up with TRBD2. V dropped 5 bases and J dropped 5; count of bases not matched to a gene: 12. Germline V CDR1 and CDR2: SGHTA, FQGNSA. The CDR3 runs 15 residues. The chain's CDR3 is CASSPTRGSYDEQYF. In nucleotides, the CDR3 is TGTGCCAGCAGCCCTACACGCGGGAGTTATGACGAGCAGTACTTC. The full variable domain, completed using reference TRBV7-2 and TRBJ2-7, is GAGVSQSPSNKVTEKGKDVELRCDPISGHTALYWYRQSLGQGLEFLIYFQGNSAPDKSGLPSDRFSAERTGGSVSTLTIQRTQQEDSAVYLCASSPTRGSYDEQYFGPGTRLTVT.

This chain connects TRBV2 to TRBJ1-4, with D unresolved. With 5 bases removed from V and 0 bases from J, the gap between germline ends came to 7 bases. Germline V CDR1 and CDR2: SNHLY, FYNNEI. This CDR3 contains 14 residues. For the CDR3, the DNA is TGTGCCAGCAGTCTAGGTTCAACTAATGAAAAACTGTTTTTT. It translates to CASSLGSTNEKLFF. Based on the CDR3 plus reference TRBV2 and TRBJ1-4, the full variable domain is EPEVTQTPSHQVTQMGQEVILRCVPISNHLYFYWYRQILGQKVEFLVSFYNNEISEKSEIFDDQFSVERPDGSNFTLKIRSTKLEDSAMYFCASSLGSTNEKLFFGSGTQLSVL.

The rearrangement links TRBV20-1 to TRBJ1-2; D remains unclear. Germline V gene sequence: CDR1 DFQATT, CDR2 SNEGSKA (reference sequence). The CDR3 is made up of 11 amino acids. V gave up 3 bases and J gave up 6 bases, with 8 bases separating them. The CDR3 protein is CSARSQNGYTF. CDR3 in DNA: TGCAGTGCTAGGTCGCAGAATGGCTACACCTTC.

The chain combines TRBV6-6 with TRBJ1-1; D not certain. Per the germline V gene, CDR1 is MNHNY and CDR2 is SVGAGI (reference sequence). The CDR3 extends over 13 amino acids. Trimming shortened V by 2 bases and J by 4 bases, and 8 bases separated the two germline ends. The CDR3 bases are TGTGCCAGCAGTTACGAAGAGGTCACTGAAGCTTTCTTT. This sequence encodes CASSYEEVTEAFF.

The J gene is TRBJ2-1, the V gene TRBV13, with a weak D call TRBD1 (5 bases). This CDR3 is 16 amino acids long. The ends were cut back, 5 bases at V and 0 bases at J, with 14 bases in the middle. CDR1 is PRHDT, CDR2 FYEKMQ, per germline (reference sequence). CDR3 amino acids: CASSQTDRSSYNEQFF. Here the CDR3 DNA reads TGTGCCAGCAGCCAAACTGACAGAAGCTCCTACAATGAGCAGTTCTTC.

The chain recombines TRBV11-3 with TRBJ2-2; 7 bases align to TRBD2. This CDR3 is 14 amino acids long. The V segment lost 5 bases and the J segment 6 bases; nucleotides outside the gene matches: 6. Germline V gene data show CDR1 as SGHNT and CDR2 as YENEEA. The CDR3 DNA is TGTGCCAGCAGCCCTGGGGGGGTCCCCGGGGAGCTGTTTTTT. It codes for CASSPGGVPGELFF. The complete variable domain, with remaining parts taken from reference TRBV11-3 and TRBJ2-2, reads EAGVVQSPRYKIIEKKQPVAFWCNPISGHNTLYWYLQNLGQGPELLIRYENEEAVDDSQLPKDRFSAERLKGVDSTLKIQPAELGDSAVYLCASSPGGVPGELFFGEGSRLTVL.

This chain joins TRBV7-2 and TRBJ2-7; 7 bases match TRBD2. The CDR3 extends over 13 amino acids. Unmatched junction bases numbered 4, after V lost 1 base and J lost 7 bases. CDR1 SGHTA and CDR2 FQGNSA come from the germline V gene. This CDR3 is CASSLGEAGEQYF. CDR3 sequence (DNA): TGTGCCAGCAGCTTAGGCGAAGCGGGGGAGCAGTACTTC.

This clone was seen only once. At one end, the junction sequence differs from germline, possibly due to a read error. CDR3 coding DNA: TGTGCCAGCAGGGTCACAGGGGGTACTGGCTACCCCTTC. This gives the protein CASRVTGGTGYPF. The chain has TRBV27 and TRBJ1-2, with TRBD1 matching over 8 bases. CDR1 and CDR2 (germline): MNHEY, SMNVEV (reference sequence). This CDR3 is built from 13 residues.

V and J are TRBV7-2 and TRBJ2-3; 8 nucleotides match TRBD1. CDR1 SGHTA and CDR2 FQGNSA come from the germline V gene. This CDR3 is built from 16 residues. Trimming cost V 5 bases and J 1 base; bases outside gene matches: 8. CDR3 amino acids: CASSERTGPRTDTQYF. CDR3 sequence (DNA): TGTGCCAGCAGCGAGCGGACAGGGCCCCGCACAGATACGCAGTATTTT.

CDR3 region: CASSEFSLTDEQYF. The CDR3 DNA sequence: TGTGCCAGCAGTGAATTCTCTCTGACAGACGAGCAGTACTTC. This rearrangement joins TRBV25-1 to TRBJ2-7; a possible D gene is TRBD1 (5 bases). CDR3 size: 14 residues. V was shortened by 1 base and J by 5 bases, with 12 bases between the two germline ends. Germline values: CDR1 MGHDK, CDR2 SYGVNS.

This clone was seen only a few times. This chain joins TRBV5-1 and TRBJ1-1, with TRBD1 matching 9 bases. There are 16 residues in the CDR3. Germline V gene data show CDR1 as SGHRS and CDR2 as YFSETQ. The ends lost 4 bases at V and 4 bases at J; junction bases unmatched: 11. The CDR3 sequence: CASSGIRTGEGTEAFF. The CDR3 nucleotides read TGCGCCAGCAGCGGGATCCGGACAGGGGAGGGCACTGAAGCTTTCTTT.

The chain recombines TRBV25-1 with TRBJ1-4; D might be TRBD1 (5 bases). Trimming left V 7 bases short and J 0 bases short, with 9 bases between. The CDR3 contains 14 residues. Per germline, CDR1 MGHDK and CDR2 SYGVNS. The CDR3 region is CASNPGSTNEKLFF. DNA for the CDR3: TGTGCCAGCAACCCAGGGTCAACTAATGAAAAACTGTTTTTT.

The rearrangement uses TRBV28 and TRBJ2-3, with 10 bases lining up with TRBD2. This CDR3 comprises 15 residues. Unmatched junction bases numbered 9, after V lost 6 bases and J lost 6 bases. The germline CDR1 and CDR2 sequences are MDHEN and SYDVKM. Written as DNA, the CDR3 is TGTGCCAGCAGGATGGGAAGCGGGAGGGGTGATACGCAGTATTTT. Amino acid sequence: CASRMGSGRGDTQYF.

This clone occurred once. The rearrangement links TRBV28 to TRBJ1-1; the match to TRBD1 covers 7 bases. V was clipped by 5 bases and J by 7 bases; unmatched bases: 7. This CDR3 spans 13 amino acids. Looked up from germline, CDR1 is MDHEN and CDR2 is SYDVKM. DNA for the CDR3: TGTGCCAGCAGTACGACAGGGAAGGGTGAAGCTTTCTTT. Translation: CASSTTGKGEAFF.

The chain is built from TRBV27 and TRBJ2-1, with D unclear. The CDR3 has 14 amino acids. The germline V and J ends were trimmed by 6 bases and 1 base, with 10 bases remaining between them. CDR1 is MNHEY and CDR2 is SMNVEV in the germline V gene (reference sequence). The CDR3 reads CASSPELSYNEQFF. Written as DNA, the CDR3 is TGTGCCAGCAGCCCCGAACTTTCCTACAATGAGCAGTTCTTC.

The chain recombines TRBV6-5 with TRBJ1-6; D uncertain. The V end lost 0 bases, the J end lost 9 bases, and 12 bases lay between the germline ends. Per the germline V gene, CDR1 is MNHEY and CDR2 is SVGAGI. This CDR3 has 15 amino acids. The CDR3 DNA reads TGTGCCAGCAGTTACTCGCGGGGAGGTGGTTCACCCCTCCACTTT. It encodes CASSYSRGGGSPLHF.

This clone was counted once. The gene calls are TRBV9 and TRBJ2-1; D perhaps matches TRBD2 (6 bases). This CDR3 region has 13 residues. Looked up from germline, CDR1 is SGDLS and CDR2 is YYNGEE. Trimming stripped 0 bases from V and 6 bases from J, with 7 bases between. In DNA, the CDR3 is TGTGCCAGCAGCGTAGCGGGGGTCAATGAGCAGTTCTTC. This translates into CASSVAGVNEQFF.

This rearrangement joins TRBV28 to TRBJ1-5; a possible D gene is TRBD1 (5 bases). The V gene lost 5 bases and the J gene lost 5 bases, with 16 bases spanning the gap. The CDR3 contains 15 residues. Germline V gene data show CDR1 as MDHEN and CDR2 as SYDVKM. CDR3 in amino acids: CASSPAGFPDQPQHF. The CDR3 bases are TGTGCCAGCAGTCCGGCAGGGTTTCCGGATCAGCCCCAGCATTTT.

The V call is TRBV5-1, the J call TRBJ1-6; TRBD1 might be the D (5 bases). Trimming shortened V by 0 bases and J by 8 bases, and 18 bases separated the two germline ends. This CDR3 has 17 amino acids. Germline values: CDR1 SGHRS, CDR2 YFSETQ. The CDR3 reads CASSLAAGPPLDSPLHF. CDR3 in DNA: TGCGCCAGCAGCTTGGCGGCAGGGCCCCCTTTGGATTCACCCCTCCACTTT.

This clone appeared a single time. The chain links TRBV11-3 to TRBJ2-1; 8 positions agree with TRBD2. Germline V lookup: CDR1 SGHNT, CDR2 YENEEA. This CDR3 contains 16 residues. V trimming: 1 base; J trimming: 5 bases; junction bases outside the gene matches: 7. The CDR3 coding sequence is TGTGCCAGCAGCTTAGGACTCGGCGGGAGGCACAATGAGCAGTTCTTC. Translating it yields CASSLGLGGRHNEQFF.

The chain joins TRBV5-6 to TRBJ2-1; D may be TRBD1 (9 bases). This CDR3 spans 16 amino acids. Germline V gene lookup returns CDR1 SGHDT and CDR2 YYEEEE. Trimming took off 5 bases at V and 6 bases at J, with 21 bases between the two ends. The CDR3 sequence: CASSRGGTGKINEQFF. In DNA form, the CDR3 reads TGTGCCAGCAGTCGGGGGGGGACAGGGAAGATCAATGAGCAGTTCTTC.

The gene calls are TRBV18 and TRBJ2-1; tentatively, D is TRBD2 (5 bases). The germline CDR1 and CDR2 sequences are KGHSH and LQKENI. The length of the CDR3 is 13 residues. The V end lost 3 bases, the J end lost 9 bases, and 12 bases lay between the germline ends. CDR3: CASSPRGPSEQFF. Written as DNA, the CDR3 is TGTGCCAGCTCACCCCGAGGGCCAAGTGAGCAGTTCTTC.

The chain has TRBV11-2 and TRBJ2-1; 7 bases line up with TRBD1. The trim removed 5 bases at V and 7 bases at J, leaving 2 bases unmatched. The CDR3 consists of 12 residues. The V gene's germline CDR1 is SGHAT and CDR2 FQNNGV. The CDR3 DNA follows: TGTGCCAGCAGCCAGGGGGTGAATGAGCAGTTCTTC. This translates into CASSQGVNEQFF.

This chain joins TRBV19 and TRBJ2-3; perhaps TRBD2 as D (6 bases). Germline V lookup: CDR1 LNHDA, CDR2 SQIVND (reference sequence). This CDR3 has 18 residues. Trimming stripped 4 bases from V and 0 bases from J, with 20 bases between. The CDR3 DNA reads TGTGCCAGTAGTAAACCCGGTTACAGGCGGGATAGCACAGATACGCAGTATTTT. This codes for CASSKPGYRRDSTDTQYF.